This T cell receptor beta chain was captured by sequencing in a study of control samples from healthy donors and cancer patients. This CDR3 contains 18 residues. V lost 6 bases and J lost 0; bases outside the gene matches: 13. The germline CDR1 and CDR2 sequences are GTSNPN and SVGIG (reference sequence). Generated by immunoSEQ multiplex PCR, the TCRdb table keeps only in-frame clones and is missing some. The table includes some 79,000 clones, 75% to 90% detected once. The TCR originated in a middle-aged man in good health. Sequencing was carried out using blood. The V call is TRBV30, the J call TRBJ2-1; 11 nucleotides align to TRBD2. This CDR3 reads CACVGTSGGSSSYNEQFF. CDR3 DNA: TGTGCCTGTGTGGGAACTAGCGGGGGCTCCAGCTCCTACAATGAGCAGTTCTTC.